One sample yielded the 27 T cell receptor beta chains listed below, sequenced in a study of CD8 T cells in Susac syndrome. Random hexamers served to reverse transcribe about 0.5 to 1 ug RNA. A single record per CDR3 protein comes from TCRdb applying MiXCR to the immunoSEQ multiplex PCR reads. The sample lists some 99,000 distinct CDR3 sequences, about 95% seen once, with 0.3% in the top ten. The sample taken for sequencing was CD4+ T cells from PBMCs. The receptors were sampled from a human donor with Susac syndrome.

The chain couples TRBV20-1 to TRBJ1-5; TRBD1 matches 7 bases. Germline V CDR1 and CDR2: DFQATT, SNEGSKA (reference sequence). After removal of 6 bases from V and 7 bases from J, the junction contained 6 bases not matched to a gene. There are 12 residues in the CDR3. The CDR3: CSAWTGNQPQHF. DNA of the CDR3: TGCAGTGCGTGGACAGGAAACCAGCCCCAGCATTTT.

The rearrangement links TRBV11-2 to TRBJ1-1; TRBD1 might be the D (6 bases). V was trimmed by 5 bases and J by 0 bases, leaving 16 bases between them. Germline loops: CDR1 SGHAT, CDR2 FQNNGV. The CDR3 is made up of 16 amino acids. This chain's CDR3 is CASSVGGAFMNTEAFF. For the CDR3, the DNA is TGTGCCAGCAGCGTCGGGGGGGCTTTCATGAACACTGAAGCTTTCTTT.

The chain is built from TRBV7-2 and TRBJ2-3; no firm D call. Germline V CDR1 and CDR2: SGHTA, FQGNSA. The CDR3 runs 13 residues. V was pared by 0 bases and J by 5 bases, with 6 bases between. The CDR3 spells CASSLAGKDTQYF. The CDR3 DNA sequence: TGTGCCAGCAGCTTAGCGGGGAAAGATACGCAGTATTTT.

The rearrangement uses TRBV7-3 and TRBJ1-1, with D possibly being TRBD1 (5 bases). This CDR3 is built from 15 residues. CDR1 is SGHTA and CDR2 is FQGTGA in the germline V gene. Between the trimmed V and J ends, which lost 5 bases and 1 base, there was a span of 14 bases. The CDR3, as DNA: TGTGCCAGCAGCCTAGACAGTGCGAGGAACACTGAAGCTTTCTTT. Amino acid sequence: CASSLDSARNTEAFF.

This clonotype was seen only once. The V call is TRBV4-3, the J call TRBJ2-3; TRBD1 or TRBD2 may be the D gene (5 bases each). Germline CDR1 LGHNA, CDR2 YSLEER. The V and J ends lost 0 bases and 5 bases respectively, with 12 bases between them. The CDR3 totals 15 residues. Here the CDR3 DNA reads TGCGCCAGCAGCCAAGATGGGACGTACGGAGATACGCAGTATTTT. The encoded protein is CASSQDGTYGDTQYF.

This chain links TRBV20-1 with TRBJ2-7, with D possibly TRBD2 on 5 matching bases. Germline CDR1 DFQATT, CDR2 SNEGSKA (reference sequence). The CDR3 loop spans 13 amino acids. Trimming shortened V by 2 bases and J by 5 bases, and 13 bases separated the two germline ends. The DNA of the CDR3 is TGCAGTGCTAGACCGGGATTCCTCGACGAGCAGTACTTC. Translating gives CSARPGFLDEQYF.

J is TRBJ2-5 and V is TRBV7-2, with D tentatively TRBD1 (5 bases). Germline V gene lookup returns CDR1 SGHTA and CDR2 FQGNSA. The CDR3 length is 12 residues. V was trimmed by 5 bases and J by 4 bases, leaving 8 bases between them. CDR3 residues: CASSNDRETQYF. The DNA of the CDR3 is TGTGCCAGCAGCAATGACAGAGAGACCCAGTACTTC.

V is TRBV11-2 and J is TRBJ2-5, with 9 bases lining up with TRBD1. Trimming removed 8 bases from V and 7 bases from J; junction bases left unmatched: 11. The germline V gene encodes CDR1 SGHAT and CDR2 FQNNGV. The CDR3 loop spans 14 amino acids. For the CDR3, the DNA is TGTGCCAGCTCCGATGACAGGGGACAGGGGACCCAGTACTTC. It codes for CASSDDRGQGTQYF.

The chain joins TRBV5-1 to TRBJ1-4; D is possibly TRBD1 (5 bases). There are 17 residues in the CDR3. Trimming cost V 0 bases and J 0 bases, with 12 bases left between them. Germline CDR1 and CDR2: SGHRS and YFSETQ. In DNA, the CDR3 is TGCGCCAGCAGCTTGGGACCCCGGGACTCAACTAATGAAAAACTGTTTTTT. It yields the protein CASSLGPRDSTNEKLFF.

The chain uses TRBV12-3 or TRBV12-4 and TRBJ1-5, with no clear D. The CDR3 consists of 12 residues. The ends were cut back, 4 bases at V and 1 base at J, with 2 bases in the middle. CDR3 sequence: CASSYSNQPQHF. In DNA form, the CDR3 reads TGTGCCAGCAGTTACAGCAATCAGCCCCAGCATTTT.

This rearrangement joins TRBV30 to TRBJ1-6; D is unclear. V was clipped by 0 bases and J by 7 bases, with 4 bases between them. The CDR3 has 12 amino acids. Germline V lookup: CDR1 GTSNPN, CDR2 SVGIG (reference sequence). CDR3 nucleotide sequence: TGTGCCTGGAGTGTACTGAATTCACCCCTCCACTTT. Its translation: CAWSVLNSPLHF.

The chain is built from TRBV2 and TRBJ2-2; D is ambiguous. The V end was cut by 3 bases, the J end by 2 bases, with 7 bases between. In germline, CDR1 is SNHLY, CDR2 FYNNEI. CDR3 length equals 14 residues. The CDR3 DNA follows: TGTGCCAGCAGTGAGGGGTCTAACACCGGGGAGCTGTTTTTT. Amino acids: CASSEGSNTGELFF.

This sequence joins TRBV20-1 and TRBJ2-2; 12 nucleotides align to TRBD2. CDR1 DFQATT and CDR2 SNEGSKA come from the germline V gene (reference sequence). The V and J ends lost 3 bases and 6 bases, in that order; junction bases with no gene match: 5. The CDR3 covers 15 residues. The CDR3 spells CSASFLAGGAGELFF. CDR3 DNA: TGCAGTGCTAGTTTCCTAGCGGGGGGGGCCGGGGAGCTGTTTTTT.

This chain links TRBV20-1 with TRBJ2-3; 8 positions match TRBD1. J was trimmed by 6 bases and V by 6 bases; bases with no gene match: 11. CDR3 size: 14 residues. Germline CDR1 DFQATT, CDR2 SNEGSKA (reference sequence). CDR3 DNA sequence: TGCAGTGCGACAGGGGACACGCAGTTTGATACGCAGTATTTT. Its protein product is CSATGDTQFDTQYF.

The rearrangement joins TRBV20-1 to TRBJ1-5, with D unclear. CDR1 is DFQATT, CDR2 SNEGSKA, per germline (reference sequence). Trimming left V 3 bases short and J 4 bases short, with 7 bases between. This CDR3 has 12 residues. In DNA form, the CDR3 reads TGCAGTGCTAGTCCGGGTAATCAGCCCCAGCATTTT. Protein sequence: CSASPGNQPQHF.

This chain connects TRBV7-2 to TRBJ1-5; 8 positions agree with TRBD1. Germline V gives CDR1 SGHTA, CDR2 FQGNSA. V shed 3 bases and J 11 bases; nucleotides not matched to a gene: 9. There are 14 residues in the CDR3. The CDR3 DNA reads TGTGCCAGCAGCTTCCAGGGGGCCCAGAAAGCCCAGCATTTT. Residues: CASSFQGAQKAQHF.

This chain uses TRBV14 with TRBJ1-6, with 9 bases lining up with TRBD1. The CDR3 length is 15 residues. After removal of 1 base from V and 6 bases from J, the junction contained 1 base not matched to a gene. Germline CDR1 is SGHDN and CDR2 is FVKESK. The CDR3 DNA is TGTGCCAGCAGCCAAGGACAGGGGGTTAATTCACCCCTCCACTTT. Translated: CASSQGQGVNSPLHF.

V gene TRBV30 combines with J gene TRBJ1-2; D not resolved. Deletions cut 3 bases from V and 5 bases from J, with 10 bases between. This CDR3 comprises 12 residues. CDR1 GTSNPN and CDR2 SVGIG come from the germline V gene (reference sequence). CDR3 in DNA: TGTGCCTGGAGGATACAGCATTATGGCTACACCTTC. This encodes CAWRIQHYGYTF.

V usage is TRBV29-1 and J usage is TRBJ2-3; D is possibly TRBD2 (7 bases). The length of the CDR3 is 15 residues. Germline CDR1 and CDR2: SQVTM and ANQGSEA. Trimming pared 6 bases from V and 2 bases from J, leaving 18 bases between. The CDR3 reads CSVLLRGAYTDTQYF. The DNA of the CDR3 is TGCAGCGTGCTGCTCCGGGGGGCCTACACAGATACGCAGTATTTT.

The chain links TRBV7-9 to TRBJ1-4; D gene ambiguous. The length of the CDR3 is 16 residues. Trimming stripped 5 bases from V and 7 bases from J, with 20 bases between. Germline V CDR1 and CDR2: SEHNR, FQNEAQ (reference sequence). For the CDR3, the DNA is TGTGCCAGCAGCAACACACTTCTTCCAGCAGGTGAAAAACTGTTTTTT. As protein: CASSNTLLPAGEKLFF.

The chain couples TRBV12-3 or TRBV12-4 to TRBJ1-1; D perhaps matches TRBD1 (5 bases). This CDR3 is built from 13 residues. The germline V and J ends were trimmed by 6 bases and 1 base, with 9 bases remaining between them. The CDR3 spells CASSVGPNTEAFF. CDR3 DNA: TGTGCCAGCAGCGTGGGGCCGAACACTGAAGCTTTCTTT.

The chain carries TRBV9 and TRBJ2-3; D possibly corresponds to TRBD1 (6 bases). This CDR3 comprises 12 residues. The V and J ends lost 7 bases and 6 bases respectively, with 12 bases between them. Per germline, CDR1 SGDLS and CDR2 YYNGEE. CDR3 region: CASVPRGDTQYF. Written as DNA, the CDR3 is TGTGCCAGCGTGCCGAGGGGGGATACGCAGTATTTT.

This clonotype has only one observation. This chain uses TRBV30 with TRBJ1-5; D gene ambiguous. The CDR3 totals 15 residues. Germline values: CDR1 GTSNPN, CDR2 SVGIG (reference sequence). Trimming removed 0 bases at V and 6 bases at J, with 15 bases between. Written as DNA, the CDR3 is TGTGCCTGGAGTGTACCTCGGCAGGATGGTCAGCCCCAGCATTTT. This encodes CAWSVPRQDGQPQHF.

The V and J genes are TRBV20-1 and TRBJ1-2; no reliable D call. The CDR3 covers 12 residues. Per the germline V gene, CDR1 is DFQATT and CDR2 is SNEGSKA (reference sequence). V was shortened by 6 bases and J by 7 bases, with 15 bases between the two germline ends. The CDR3 DNA reads TGCAGTGCCCTGTCAGAGGTGGTTGGCTACACCTTC. It translates to CSALSEVVGYTF.

The V call is TRBV4-1, the J call TRBJ1-2, with TRBD1 as a possible D gene (6 bases). Trimming removed 2 bases from V and 4 bases from J, with 8 bases in between. This CDR3 has 13 amino acids. CDR1 is MGHRA, CDR2 YSYEKL, per germline. For the CDR3, the DNA is TGCGCCAGCAGCCAACAGGGGACCTATGGCTACACCTTC. Amino acid sequence: CASSQQGTYGYTF.

The CDR3 spells CASSRASGNRETQYF. In DNA, the CDR3 is TGTGCCAGCAGTAGGGCCAGCGGGAATCGGGAGACCCAGTACTTC. V and J are TRBV11-2 and TRBJ2-5; the match to TRBD2 covers 7 bases. J was trimmed by 5 bases and V by 6 bases; bases with no gene match: 12. This CDR3 spans 15 amino acids. Germline V lookup: CDR1 SGHAT, CDR2 FQNNGV.

The chain uses TRBV5-1 and TRBJ2-2; the D is unclear. The CDR3 has 13 amino acids. Trimming took off 1 base at V and 6 bases at J, with 7 bases between the two ends. Germline V gene sequence: CDR1 SGHRS, CDR2 YFSETQ. CDR3 sequence: CASSLRVAGELFF. CDR3 nucleotide sequence: TGCGCCAGCAGCTTGAGGGTGGCCGGGGAGCTGTTTTTT.